These 14 T cell receptor beta chains originate from one sample sequenced in a study of T cell repertoires in cytomegalovirus infection. MiXCR was run by TCRdb on the reads, yielding one entry per CDR3 protein. The table lists hundreds of thousands of distinct CDR3 sequences, about 33% of them singletons, with approximately 13% in the top ten. Sequencing was done on a sample of PBMCs. The receptors derive from a human donor in good health (CMV status not recorded). Some clones in this sample may be carry-over from other donors' samples.

This chain links TRBV6-2 or TRBV6-3 with TRBJ2-3; D remains ambiguous. Germline assignment: CDR1 MNHEY and CDR2 SVGEGT. V dropped 2 bases and J dropped 2 bases, with 5 bases sitting between them. The CDR3 runs to 13 residues. Here the CDR3 DNA reads TGTGCCAGCAGTTACACAAACACAGATACGCAGTATTTT. This sequence encodes CASSYTNTDTQYF.

The gene calls are TRBV12-3 or TRBV12-4 and TRBJ2-7, with 7 bases aligning to TRBD1. This CDR3 is built from 14 residues. J lost 2 bases, V lost 3 bases, and 4 bases had no gene match. DNA for the CDR3: TGTGCCAGCAGTTTTACAGGGGACGCCTACGAGCAGTACTTC. Residues: CASSFTGDAYEQYF.

This clonotype was detected only a few times. The chain employs TRBV19 and TRBJ1-2; no reliable D call. Germline V CDR1 and CDR2: LNHDA, SQIVND (reference sequence). The V and J ends lost 4 bases and 11 bases respectively, with 14 bases between them. The CDR3 runs 12 residues. Written as DNA, the CDR3 is TGTGCCAGTAGTACTCGGCAACAGATTTACACCTTC. Translation gives CASSTRQQIYTF.

The gene calls are TRBV6-6 and TRBJ2-3, with 8 bases lining up with TRBD2. Germline values: CDR1 MNHNY, CDR2 SVGAGI (reference sequence). The CDR3 has 15 amino acids. V lost 5 bases, J lost 3 bases, and 7 bases stayed unmatched. CDR3 sequence: CASSDGGGTTDTQYF. CDR3 bases: TGTGCCAGCAGTGACGGCGGGGGGACTACAGATACGCAGTATTTT.

The sample holds many counts of this clonotype. The gene calls are TRBV19 and TRBJ2-7; tentatively, D is TRBD2 (6 bases). Germline assignment: CDR1 LNHDA and CDR2 SQIVND (reference sequence). The CDR3 contains 15 residues. The V end lost 2 bases, the J end lost 0 bases, and 11 bases lay between the germline ends. CDR3 sequence reads: CASSISSGSSYEQYF. CDR3 nucleotides: TGTGCCAGTAGTATAAGTAGCGGTAGCTCCTACGAGCAGTACTTC.

This clonotype was counted only a few times. This sequence joins TRBV11-2 and TRBJ2-5; 10 nucleotides match TRBD1. The CDR3 extends over 13 amino acids. In germline, CDR1 is SGHAT, CDR2 FQNNGV. The V and J ends lost 4 bases and 5 bases, in that order; junction bases with no gene match: 1. This CDR3 is CASSWDRGETQYF. CDR3 sequence (DNA): TGTGCCAGCAGCTGGGACAGGGGTGAGACCCAGTACTTC.

In this sample, this clonotype turned up many times. This chain uses TRBV7-2 with TRBJ1-6, with 9 bases lining up with TRBD1. Germline V gene sequence: CDR1 SGHTA, CDR2 FQGNSA. This CDR3 comprises 16 residues. Trimming removed 5 bases from V and 7 bases from J; junction bases left unmatched: 9. The CDR3 reads CASSPRTGEGNSPLHF. The CDR3 bases are TGTGCCAGCAGCCCCAGGACAGGGGAAGGCAATTCACCCCTCCACTTT. Full variable domain (missing parts from reference TRBV7-2 and TRBJ1-6): GAGVSQSPSNKVTEKGKDVELRCDPISGHTALYWYRQSLGQGLEFLIYFQGNSAPDKSGLPSDRFSAERTGGSVSTLTIQRTQQEDSAVYLCASSPRTGEGNSPLHFGNGTRLTVT.

In its sample, this clonotype was seen many times. The rearrangement links TRBV7-2 to TRBJ1-6; the match to TRBD1 covers 9 bases. The CDR3 is made up of 14 amino acids. Trimming at V came to 5 bases and at J to 9 bases, leaving 5 bases not matched to a gene. The germline CDR1 and CDR2 sequences are SGHTA and FQGNSA. DNA for the CDR3: TGTGCCAGCAGCGCGACAGGGGGAGGTTCACCCCTCCACTTT. Its protein product is CASSATGGGSPLHF. The full variable domain, in which reference TRBV7-2 and TRBJ1-6 provide the parts outside the CDR3, is GAGVSQSPSNKVTEKGKDVELRCDPISGHTALYWYRQSLGQGLEFLIYFQGNSAPDKSGLPSDRFSAERTGGSVSTLTIQRTQQEDSAVYLCASSATGGGSPLHFGNGTRLTVT.

This chain joins TRBV7-8 and TRBJ2-7; D assignment may be TRBD1 or TRBD2 (6 bases each). The V end was cut by 2 bases, the J end by 0 bases, with 14 bases between. The CDR3 contains 16 residues. Germline values: CDR1 SGHVS, CDR2 FQNEAQ. DNA for the CDR3: TGTGCCAGCAGCTTAAGGGGGGCGAAAAGCTCCTACGAGCAGTACTTC. Translation gives CASSLRGAKSSYEQYF.

A note on this clonotype: The junction shows a germline mismatch at one end, possibly a read error. The chain is built from TRBV12-3 or TRBV12-4 and TRBJ2-7; perhaps TRBD1 as D (5 bases). The CDR3 is 15 amino acids. The CDR3 is CASSSPVGPTYEKYF. In DNA, the CDR3 is TGTGCCAGCAGTTCACCGGTGGGGCCCACCTACGAGAAGTACTTC.

The chain is built from TRBV20-1 and TRBJ2-7; 8 positions match TRBD1. Germline V CDR1 and CDR2: DFQATT, SNEGSKA (reference sequence). V lost 6 bases, J lost 5 bases, and 12 bases stayed unmatched. The CDR3 is made up of 14 amino acids. CDR3 nucleotides: TGCAGTGCCCCACCAGGGGGCGCGGTCCACGAGCAGTACTTC. Its protein product is CSAPPGGAVHEQYF.

This sequence joins TRBV3-1 and TRBJ2-5, with D perhaps matching TRBD2 (6 bases). CDR1 is LGHDT and CDR2 is YNNKEL in the germline V gene (reference sequence). V was trimmed by 0 bases and J by 7 bases, leaving 12 bases between them. The CDR3 runs to 14 residues. The CDR3 protein is CASSQEVAVGTQYF. Written as DNA, the CDR3 is TGTGCCAGCAGCCAAGAGGTAGCGGTCGGGACCCAGTACTTC.

At least ten counts were recorded for this clonotype. J is TRBJ2-7 and V is TRBV7-6; possible D gene TRBD1, 6 bases. From germline, CDR1 is SGHVS and CDR2 FNYEAQ. The CDR3 loop spans 17 amino acids. V lost 0 bases and J 2 bases, leaving 17 bases between the germline ends. The CDR3: CASSLAAFTGQPYEQYF. CDR3 DNA: TGTGCCAGCAGCTTAGCTGCTTTCACAGGGCAGCCCTACGAGCAGTACTTC.

This clonotype was picked up many times. The chain has TRBV7-8 and TRBJ1-1; D possibly corresponds to TRBD1 (5 bases). Looked up from germline, CDR1 is SGHVS and CDR2 is FQNEAQ. The CDR3 runs 15 residues. With 5 bases removed from V and 4 bases from J, the gap between germline ends came to 17 bases. CDR3 in amino acids: CASSTKQVSATEAFF. CDR3 coding DNA: TGTGCCAGCAGCACTAAACAGGTTTCGGCCACTGAAGCTTTCTTT.